The 11 T cell receptor beta chains below all came from one sample that was sequenced in a study of cytomegalovirus exposure and HLA in healthy donors (TCRdb year 2017). The library was produced with the immunoSEQ multiplex PCR assay. For the multiplex PCR, a mixture combining 60 forward primers for TCR Vbeta segments and 13 reverse primers for TCR Jbeta segments was used. TCRdb holds this immuneACCESS table with in-frame rearrangements only. Some clones are missing; in checked studies, unresolved V genes explain under half, and the rest has no known cause. Present in this sample are about 93,000 clones, around 80% of which were seen just once. The top ten clones comprise approximately 0.6% of the sample. The sample consisted of PBMCs. The receptors stem from a man under 40 in good health and CMV-seronegative.

In DNA form, the CDR3 reads TGTGCCAGCAGCGCCCCAGGAGGGACGGGTAACACTGAAGCTTTCTTT. Its translation: CASSAPGGTGNTEAFF. The chain uses TRBV9 and TRBJ1-1; a possible D gene is TRBD1 (5 bases). Germline V gene data show CDR1 as SGDLS and CDR2 as YYNGEE. CDR3 length: 16 residues. V lost 3 bases and J 2 bases, leaving 17 bases between the germline ends.

V usage is TRBV15 and J usage is TRBJ2-1; 8 nucleotides match TRBD2. Germline CDR1 and CDR2: LNHNV and YYDKDF (reference sequence). The CDR3 covers 16 residues. V shed 5 bases and J 2 bases; nucleotides not matched to a gene: 8. Here the CDR3 reads CATSRMREVAYNEQFF. CDR3 sequence (DNA): TGTGCCACCAGCCGGATGCGGGAGGTAGCCTACAATGAGCAGTTCTTC.

Only one count was recorded for this clone. The CDR3 coding sequence is TGTGCCAGCAGCCCCTCTACTAACTATGGCTACACCTTC. Protein sequence: CASSPSTNYGYTF. This chain uses TRBV9 with TRBJ1-2; D remains unclear. Germline CDR1 reads SGDLS; CDR2 reads YYNGEE. This CDR3 is built from 13 residues. Trimming took off 4 bases at V and 0 bases at J, with 7 bases between the two ends.

Written as DNA, the CDR3 is TGTGCCAGCAGTGAAGGGGACAGGGTCTCTGGGGCCAACGTCCTGACTTTC. Translating it yields CASSEGDRVSGANVLTF. This chain joins TRBV6-1 and TRBJ2-6; TRBD1 matches at 9 bases. The CDR3 consists of 17 residues. Germline CDR1 MNHNS, CDR2 SASEGT. Trimming cost V 1 base and J 0 bases; bases outside gene matches: 1.

The chain has TRBV5-1 and TRBJ1-2, with TRBD1 matching over 8 bases. The J segment lost 1 base and the V segment lost 1 base, leaving 3 bases of the junction unmatched. The CDR3 is 15 residues long. The germline CDR1 and CDR2 sequences are SGHRS and YFSETQ. Written as DNA, the CDR3 is TGCGCCAGCAGCTTGAGGACAGGGCTTAACTATGGCTACACCTTC. Its protein is CASSLRTGLNYGYTF.

The rearrangement joins TRBV13 to TRBJ2-3; the match to TRBD2 covers 9 bases. Germline loops: CDR1 PRHDT, CDR2 FYEKMQ (reference sequence). The CDR3 runs to 16 residues. Trimming at V came to 2 bases and at J to 2 bases, leaving 5 bases not matched to a gene. The CDR3 DNA follows: TGTGCCAGCAGCTTATCGGCTAGCGGGATCACAGATACGCAGTATTTT. Protein product: CASSLSASGITDTQYF.

The chain recombines TRBV9 with TRBJ1-5, with D possibly being TRBD1 (5 bases). Germline V gene data show CDR1 as SGDLS and CDR2 as YYNGEE. The CDR3 has 14 amino acids. The V and J ends lost 0 bases and 4 bases respectively, with 8 bases between them. CDR3 sequence (DNA): TGTGCCAGCAGCGTAGGGGGGGTAAATCAGCCCCAGCATTTT. Its protein is CASSVGGVNQPQHF.

V gene TRBV5-1 combines with J gene TRBJ2-3; D remains unclear. Germline CDR1 SGHRS, CDR2 YFSETQ. The CDR3 is 11 residues long. V was trimmed by 1 base and J by 6 bases, leaving 3 bases between them. The chain's CDR3 is CASSLQDTQYF. In DNA, the CDR3 is TGCGCCAGCAGCTTGCAGGATACGCAGTATTTT.

This clone was found a few times. V is TRBV11-1 and J is TRBJ1-1; D is possibly TRBD1 (5 bases). Germline V gene sequence: CDR1 SGHAT, CDR2 FQDESV (reference sequence). V was clipped by 3 bases and J by 5 bases, with 13 bases between them. The CDR3 length is 14 residues. The chain's CDR3 is CASSFSRVRTEAFF. In DNA, the CDR3 is TGTGCCAGCAGCTTTAGCAGGGTTAGAACTGAAGCTTTCTTT.

This sequence joins TRBV7-3 and TRBJ2-7, with D possibly matching TRBD2 (7 bases). The CDR3 sequence is 15 residues long. Germline CDR1 is SGHTA and CDR2 is FQGTGA. Between the trimmed V and J ends, which lost 2 bases and 3 bases, there was a span of 14 bases. In DNA, the CDR3 is TGTGCCAGCAGCTTAGGGGGGGCCACTAACTACGAGCAGTACTTC. This translates into CASSLGGATNYEQYF.

The chain employs TRBV6-1 and TRBJ1-1; D gene ambiguous. V lost 0 bases, J lost 1 base, and 21 bases lay in between. The CDR3 length is 19 residues. The germline V gene has CDR1 MNHNS and CDR2 SASEGT. DNA of the CDR3: TGTGCCAGCAGTGAAGCGGTTCCGGGAGATCGAAGGAAGAACACTGAAGCTTTCTTT. It translates to CASSEAVPGDRRKNTEAFF.